This TCR beta chain was profiled in a study of beta chain features in type 1 diabetes (dated by TCRdb to 2017 to 2018). Looking at the study overall: Mean age, gender distribution, total cell number and subset yield did not differ between patients and healthy donors. Whereas all 30 or so donors provided naive and central memory subsets, regulatory and stem cell-like memory subsets were isolated from just 8 patients and roughly eight healthy donors. The study compared TCRB repertoires of sorted circulating CD4+ T cell subsets between recently diagnosed type 1 diabetes patients and matched healthy donors. A total of around 110,000,000 sorted cells were examined across all samples, and a strong correlation was observed between cell number per subset and RNA yield. Beyond this particular receptor, the publication reports: Naive, central memory and regulatory TCRB repertoires appeared to be more alike among patients than among healthy donors. Fewer insertions and more nucleotide deletions at VDJ recombination sites were observed in patients with type 1 diabetes, implying thymic rearrangement abnormalities. Only small numbers of individuals were included in the HLA sub-analyses, which left unresolved whether HLA type had any influence on TCRB rearrangement. PCR may preferentially amplify shorter templates, but because patient and control samples were amplified and corrected together, any resulting skew would affect both groups equally. Because cDNA rather than genomic DNA was sequenced, highly expressing activated cells could have been over-represented, although no difference in activation and CD3 levels was found between groups. In all four CD4+ subsets, TCRB CDR3 length was moderately but significantly shorter in type 1 diabetes patients.

V ends up 6 bases short and J 4 bases short, with an unmatched junction base count of 4. The CDR3, cysteine through phenylalanine, is 13 amino acids long. The read is trimmed to its CDR3 DNA, 39 bases read in frame from base 1. CDR1 and CDR2, looked up from the germline V gene, are MDHEN and SYDVKM. Regarding this clone: Its antigen has not been determined. Within one base of it there is no much larger clone, and no base qualities were kept.

A single peripheral blood draw of 90 to 150 mL on average was collected from each donor into heparinised tubes. Naive, central memory, regulatory and stem cell-like memory CD4+ T cells were sorted on a BD FACSAria II using a panel including CD45RO, CCR7, CD25, CD127, CD95 and CD27. All sorted populations exceeded 95% purity. Right away, PBMCs were isolated by Lymphoprep density gradient centrifugation and were stained directly, with no culture step. So that batch effects would be minimized, each experiment stained and sorted samples in pairs, pairing one healthy donor with one patient. The entire isolated RNA was reverse transcribed using the High Capacity cDNA Reverse Transcription Kit, and thus expressed TCRB transcripts were sequenced. For stem cell-like memory T cell samples, survey-depth immunoSEQ sequencing was used, averaging about 1 million total reads per sample. Sorted cells were lysed in RLT buffer, and RNA was extracted using DNase-treated RNeasy Micro or Mini kits according to cell number. To prevent cross-contamination, each cell subset was processed individually, whereas patient and healthy donor samples were processed jointly. Using the immunoSEQ multiplex PCR, TCRB sequences were amplified from cDNA into 87-bp fragments spanning the CDR3 region. Sequencing of the amplicons was performed on the Illumina HiSeq platform. The authors' pipeline ran thus. PCR bias was computationally corrected using synthetic template baselines, reads within Hamming distance 2 were collapsed, and singletons that could not be merged were discarded. By aligning reads against IMGT, V, D and J genes, CDR3 length, and insertions or deletions at six rearrangement sites were assigned. Within each subset, clonotype counts were normalized to sorted cell number, and only after that were true diversity and Gini coefficients computed with the tcR R package. The overlap coefficient, calculated on TCRB nucleotide sequences, was used to quantify repertoire sharing. Held by TCRdb, this immuneACCESS table contains in-frame sequences only and omits some clones. Under half of the omission traces to an unresolved V gene where checked; the cause of the rest is unknown. From that table come the V and J calls and clone size; the DNA was used to work out D and trimming. A total of around 21,000 clones appear in this sample, approximately 50% of them only once. About 0.4% of the sample goes to the ten largest clones.

Sequencing was carried out using stem cell memory CD4+ T cells from blood. The sample's cell subset or site label, decoded: stem cell-like memory CD4+ T cells. The TCR originated in a man aged 18 to 30 in good health. The chain is encoded by TRBV28 joined to TRBJ1-2; TRBD1 fits 8 bases in the junction. This receptor carries the CDR3 CASRTGVLYGYTF. The sequence in DNA is TGTGCCAGCAGGACAGGGGTACTCTATGGCTACACCTTC.